This TCR beta chain stems from a study of blood T cell repertoires in COVID-19. Repertoires were generated with immunoSEQ multiplex PCR, while TCRdb's copy carries only in-frame clones and drops some. There are about 64,000 clones in the sample; 80% to 90% occur only once, and roughly 43% lies in the top ten. CDR3 length equals 13 residues. From germline, CDR1 is WNHNN and CDR2 SYGVQD (reference sequence). V was clipped by 5 bases and J by 4 bases, with 11 bases between them. Those enrolled in Seattle joined during active infection and were followed longitudinally afterward. The rearrangement joins TRBV10-1 to TRBJ1-2, with D hard to call. This TCR was recovered from a woman in her sixties with COVID-19, enrolled during active disease. Sequencing was performed on peripheral blood. CDR3 sequence: CASSRGSGYGYTF. The DNA for the CDR3 is TGCGCCAGCAGTAGAGGGTCGGGCTATGGCTACACCTTC.